In this sample, the clone carrying this T cell receptor beta chain turned up many times. MiXCR, run by TCRdb on the 5' RACE reads, gives a single entry per CDR3 protein. The table lists about 8,900 distinct CDR3 sequences, under 35% of them singletons. Germline CDR1 and CDR2: SGHVS and FNYEAQ. Germline trimming cut 0 bases from V and 6 bases from J; bases unmatched to any gene: 6. The CDR3 is 15 residues long. Sequences were obtained from naive CD4+ T cells sorted from a lymph node. Noted subset: naive CD4+ T cells, CD4+CD45RA+CD25-. The sequence was obtained from a female donor with breast cancer. The rearrangement joins TRBV7-6 to TRBJ2-5, with TRBD2 matching over 8 bases. The CDR3 DNA reads TGTGCCAGCAGCTTAGCCCGCGGGGGGCCAAAGACCCAGTACTTC. It specifies CASSLARGGPKTQYF.